The TCR beta chain described here comes from a study of blood T cell repertoires in COVID-19. Assay used: immunoSEQ multiplex PCR; TCRdb lists only in-frame clones, some missing. There are roughly 90,000 clones in the sample; more than 70% occur only once, and 2% to 3% lies in the top ten. The CDR3 contains 15 residues. V was shortened by 3 bases and J by 2 bases, with 10 bases between the two germline ends. From germline, CDR1 is MDHEN and CDR2 SYDVKM. The TCR originated in a man between 50 and 59 years old with acute or convalescent COVID-19. The rearrangement joins TRBV28 to TRBJ1-4; no reliable D call. Sequenced input: peripheral blood. In DNA, the CDR3 is TGTGCCAGCAGTTTCGGAGGGCTGACTAATGAAAAACTGTTTTTT. Translation: CASSFGGLTNEKLFF.